Listed here are 9 T cell receptor beta chains from one sample, sequenced in a study of shared clonotypes between healthy human individuals. Libraries were prepared by immunoSEQ multiplex PCR; TCRdb keeps only in-frame clonotypes and omits some of them. The sample lists millions of clones, approximately 94% seen once, with more than 0.12% in the top ten. The sample taken for sequencing was naive CD4+ T cells sorted from blood. As for subset: CD45RA+ positively selected. The source of these receptors is a young man in good health.

V and J are TRBV10-1 and TRBJ2-4; a possible D gene is TRBD1 (5 bases). Trimming cost V 4 bases and J 3 bases, with 7 bases left between them. The CDR3 has 13 amino acids. Germline CDR1 reads WNHNN; CDR2 reads SYGVQD (reference sequence). This CDR3 reads CASSGQNKNIQYF. The CDR3 bases are TGCGCCAGCAGTGGACAGAACAAAAACATTCAGTACTTC.

V is TRBV28 and J is TRBJ1-1, with D possibly being TRBD1 (6 bases). From germline, CDR1 is MDHEN and CDR2 SYDVKM. Trimming removed 1 base from V and 2 bases from J, with 14 bases in between. The CDR3 totals 16 residues. This CDR3 reads CASSLSGVWANTEAFF. The CDR3 DNA sequence: TGTGCCAGCAGTTTATCAGGGGTCTGGGCCAACACTGAAGCTTTCTTT.

V and J are TRBV7-2 and TRBJ2-7; either TRBD1 or TRBD2 may supply D (5 bases each). Germline CDR1 is SGHTA and CDR2 is FQGNSA. The CDR3 is 14 residues long. The germline V and J ends were trimmed by 2 bases and 3 bases, with 11 bases remaining between them. The CDR3 loop reads CASSLMRGSYEQYF. CDR3 in DNA: TGTGCCAGCAGCTTAATGAGGGGAAGCTACGAGCAGTACTTC.

The gene calls are TRBV2 and TRBJ1-1, with D perhaps TRBD1 (5 bases). The CDR3 runs to 13 residues. Trimming left V 3 bases short and J 5 bases short, with 10 bases between. Looked up from germline, CDR1 is SNHLY and CDR2 is FYNNEI. The CDR3 region is CASSEVRGTEAFF. DNA of the CDR3: TGTGCCAGCAGTGAGGTAAGGGGTACTGAAGCTTTCTTT.

The chain combines TRBV10-1 with TRBJ2-1, with 7 bases identical to TRBD1. This CDR3 is built from 15 residues. V lost 6 bases and J lost 8; bases outside the gene matches: 13. Germline V gives CDR1 WNHNN, CDR2 SYGVQD (reference sequence). CDR3 residues: CASSRTGRRVDEQFF. The CDR3 DNA reads TGCGCCAGCAGCAGGACAGGTCGAAGGGTCGATGAGCAGTTCTTC.

V is TRBV12-5 and J is TRBJ2-2, with D perhaps assigned TRBD1 or TRBD2 (5 bases each). CDR3 length: 15 residues. In germline, CDR1 is LGHNT, CDR2 FRNRAP. V gave up 3 bases and J gave up 6 bases, with 14 bases separating them. DNA of the CDR3: TGTGCTAGTGGTTTATGGCAGGGAGCGGCCGGGGAGCTGTTTTTT. Its protein is CASGLWQGAAGELFF.

This sequence joins TRBV7-3 and TRBJ2-7, with D perhaps TRBD2 (6 bases). CDR3 size: 14 residues. CDR1 and CDR2 from the germline V gene are SGHTA and FQGTGA. V was cut by 0 bases and J by 3 bases, with 9 bases left in between. The CDR3 protein is CASSLTGGSYEQYF. The CDR3 DNA reads TGTGCCAGCAGCTTAACGGGGGGTAGCTACGAGCAGTACTTC.

CDR3 protein: CASSQAENTEAFF. DNA of the CDR3: TGTGCCAGCAGCCAAGCAGAGAACACTGAAGCTTTCTTT. V and J are TRBV11-2 and TRBJ1-1; D ambiguous. The CDR3 has 13 residues. Germline V gene lookup returns CDR1 SGHAT and CDR2 FQNNGV. The ends were cut back, 5 bases at V and 1 base at J, with 8 bases in the middle.

In its sample, this clone was seen once. The V and J genes are TRBV29-1 and TRBJ2-3; tentatively, D is TRBD1 or TRBD2 (6 bases each). Germline V CDR1 and CDR2: SQVTM, ANQGSEA. Trimming pared 4 bases from V and 10 bases from J, leaving 12 bases between. The CDR3 sequence is 11 residues long. The CDR3 DNA reads as TGCAGCGTTGGGGGGGCGGGTCCGCAGTATTTT. Translated, it gives CSVGGAGPQYF.